A selection of T cell receptor beta chains follows, all from one sample in a study of cytomegalovirus exposure and HLA in healthy donors. Libraries were prepared by immunoSEQ multiplex PCR; TCRdb keeps only in-frame clonotypes and omits some of them. The sample contains some 140,000 clones, less than 80% of which appear only once. The source material was PBMCs. The source is a young man in good health and CMV-seronegative. The CDR3 runs from the conserved cysteine through the conserved F or W. A D gene is named only where the DNA matches it firmly. Only part of the rows carry a size: once, few, many, or a class if the clone is expanded.

D	J	size	V	DNA	CDR3
TRBD1	TRBJ1-1	once	TRBV10-3	TGTGCCATCAGCAGACAGGGAAACACTGAAGCTTTCTTT	CAISRQGNTEAFF
-	TRBJ2-2	-	TRBV9	TGTGCCAGCAGTACAGGGCCCGGGGAGCTGTTTTTT	CASSTGPGELFF
TRBD1	TRBJ1-5	-	TRBV19	TGTGCCAGTAGCAGACAGGGGGCTTATCAGCCCCAGCATTTT	CASSRQGAYQPQHF
TRBD1	TRBJ2-7	-	TRBV6-1	TGTGCCAGCAGTGGGCCCGGGGACAGATCCTACGAGCAGTACTTC	CASSGPGDRSYEQYF
-	TRBJ1-2	-	TRBV19	TGTGCCAGTAGTCAGGGAATCTATGGCTACACCTTC	CASSQGIYGYTF
TRBD1	TRBJ2-1	-	TRBV5-4	TGTGCCAGCAGCCGGGACAGCCACAATGAGCAGTTCTTC	CASSRDSHNEQFF
-	TRBJ2-7	-	TRBV11-2	TGTGCCAGCAGCCCCGACAGTCTCTACGAGCAGTACTTC	CASSPDSLYEQYF
-	TRBJ2-5	-	TRBV4-1	TGCGCCAGCAGCCCTGAGGGGGGGTCAGAGACCCAGTACTTC	CASSPEGGSETQYF
TRBD2	TRBJ2-5	-	TRBV7-7	TGTGCCAGCAGCATGAGGACTAGCGGGAGCGAAGAGACCCAGTACTTC	CASSMRTSGSEETQYF
-	TRBJ2-1	-	TRBV23-1	TGCGCCAGCAGTCAAGGCGGGGCCGACAATGAGCAGTTCTTC	CASSQGGADNEQFF
-	TRBJ1-1	-	TRBV5-1	TGCGCCAGCAGCTTGTCTCCAGGGCCAGACACTGAAGCTTTCTTT	CASSLSPGPDTEAFF
TRBD2	TRBJ2-1	-	TRBV2	TGTGCCAGCAAGATTAGCGGGGGGGCCGATGAGCAGTTCTTC	CASKISGGADEQFF
TRBD1	TRBJ1-2	-	TRBV27	TGTGCCAGCAGTTTAGGAGGACAGGGTGGATATGGCTACACCTTC	CASSLGGQGGYGYTF
TRBD1	TRBJ2-2	few	TRBV2	TGTGCCAGCAGTGAAGCTCTGGACAGGGGGGAGCTGTTTTTT	CASSEALDRGELFF
TRBD2	TRBJ2-7	-	TRBV7-2	TGTGCCAGCAGCTCAGGGACTAGCGGGGGGGCTGGCTACGAGCAGTACTTC	CASSSGTSGGAGYEQYF
TRBD1	TRBJ1-2	-	TRBV16	TGTGCCAGCAGCCAAGCTACAGGGGTAGTTGGCTACACCTTC	CASSQATGVVGYTF
TRBD2	TRBJ2-1	-	TRBV7-9	TGTGCCAGCAACCCAATGGATGGGACTAGGTCCTACAATGAGCAGTTCTTC	CASNPMDGTRSYNEQFF
TRBD1	TRBJ2-5	-	TRBV4-2	TGTGCCAGCAGCCAAAACAGACAGGGGGCCGGAGAGACCCAGTACTTC	CASSQNRQGAGETQYF
-	TRBJ2-1	-	TRBV28	TGTGCCAGCAGTACAACGGGGAATGAGCAGTTCTTC	CASSTTGNEQFF
TRBD2	TRBJ2-7	few	TRBV13	TGTGCCAGCAGCCGGGGAGGGGCAGACTACGAGCAGTACTTC	CASSRGGADYEQYF
TRBD2	TRBJ2-5	-	TRBV5-5	TGTGCCAGCAGCCGTGGGACTACCAATCAAGAGACCCAGTACTTC	CASSRGTTNQETQYF
-	TRBJ2-4	-	TRBV10-2	TGCGCCAGCAGTGAGATTTTCCTAGCCAAAAACATTCAGTACTTC	CASSEIFLAKNIQYF
-	TRBJ1-1	-	TRBV21-1	TGTGCCAGCAGCAAAGTTGCGGGAAGGAGTGAAGCTTTCTTT	CASSKVAGRSEAFF
TRBD1	TRBJ1-4	few	TRBV5-6	TGTGCCAGCAGCTTAATCACAGGGGCTACTAATGAAAAACTGTTTTTT	CASSLITGATNEKLFF
TRBD1	TRBJ1-1	-	TRBV7-3	TGTGCCAGCAGCTTCATGGCCCGGGACAGCGAAGCTTTCTTT	CASSFMARDSEAFF
-	TRBJ2-7	-	TRBV11-1	TGTGCCAGCAGCCACGAAGGGGCGCAGTACTTC	CASSHEGAQYF
TRBD1	TRBJ1-1	-	TRBV28	TGTGCCAGCAGTCCCCAGGGGGGAAGTAGAAACACTGAAGCTTTCTTT	CASSPQGGSRNTEAFF
-	TRBJ1-2	-	TRBV6-4	TGTGCCAGCAGTGAATCGGGGAGCTATGGCTACACCTTC	CASSESGSYGYTF
-	TRBJ1-4	-	TRBV28	TGTGCCACCTCGGGCCCTGCGGGTGAAAAACTGTTTTTT	CATSGPAGEKLFF
TRBD1	TRBJ2-7	once	TRBV2	TGTGCCAGCAGTGGGAGGGGACAGGGTAGCTCCTACGAGCAGTACTTC	CASSGRGQGSSYEQYF
-	TRBJ1-1	-	TRBV6-6	TGTGCCAGCAGGGCCAGGGGAGGGTCTGAAGCTTTCTTT	CASRARGGSEAFF
-	TRBJ1-4	-	TRBV9	TGTGCCAGCAGCCCCGGGGGGACTAATGAAAAACTGTTTTTT	CASSPGGTNEKLFF
TRBD1	TRBJ1-1	-	TRBV7-9	TGTGCCAGCAGCCCGACAGGGAGGACTGAAGCTTTCTTT	CASSPTGRTEAFF
-	TRBJ1-6	-	TRBV5-1	TGCGCCAGCAGCCCGGGGAGGGCGGATTCACCCCTCCACTTT	CASSPGRADSPLHF
TRBD2	TRBJ2-1	few	TRBV4-1	TGCGCCAGCAGCCAAGAGCGGGGGGTCCCCTACAATGAGCAGTTCTTC	CASSQERGVPYNEQFF
-	TRBJ2-5	-	TRBV4-2	TGTGCCAGCAGCCAAATAACGGGTCCAGAGGCGGGAGAGACCCAGTACTTC	CASSQITGPEAGETQYF
TRBD1	TRBJ2-7	-	TRBV2	TGTGCCAGCAGTGAAGGAGGGACAGGGACCTACGAGCAGTACTTC	CASSEGGTGTYEQYF
-	TRBJ1-1	once	TRBV2	TGTGCCAGCAGTGGCGCGGGCACTGAAGCTTTCTTT	CASSGAGTEAFF
-	TRBJ1-1	-	TRBV2	TGTGCCAGCAGTGATCCACAGAGTACTGAAGCTTTCTTT	CASSDPQSTEAFF
-	TRBJ2-7	-	TRBV7-8	TGTGCCAGCAGCTTAGCGCAGGTGTACGAGCAGTACTTC	CASSLAQVYEQYF
TRBD1	TRBJ1-4	-	TRBV7-9	TGTGCCAGCAGCTCACGAGGGGGCAAAGAAAAACTGTTTTTT	CASSSRGGKEKLFF
-	TRBJ1-4	-	TRBV28	TGTGCCAGCAGTTTAGAGGCAGGGACTAATGAAAAACTGTTTTTT	CASSLEAGTNEKLFF
-	TRBJ1-3	-	TRBV7-2	TGTGCCAGCAGCTTAGAGACAGCCTCTGGAAACACCATATATTTT	CASSLETASGNTIYF
-	TRBJ2-5	few	TRBV18	TGTGCCAGCTCACCGCTAGCCGAGTCAGAGACCCAGTACTTC	CASSPLAESETQYF
-	TRBJ1-2	-	TRBV7-9	TGTGCCAGCAGCCTAGGGGGAGGAGGGGATGGCTATGGCTACACCTTC	CASSLGGGGDGYGYTF
-	TRBJ2-1	-	TRBV2	TGTGCCAGCAGTGAAATAGGGGGAGGGGGGGCCTACAATGAGCAGTTCTTC	CASSEIGGGGAYNEQFF
TRBD2	TRBJ2-3	-	TRBV30	TGTGCCTGGCAGTCTAGCGGTACGCAGTATTTT	CAWQSSGTQYF
TRBD2	TRBJ2-3	-	TRBV4-3	TGCGCCAGCAGCCAAGATAGCGGGGGCACAGATACGCAGTATTTT	CASSQDSGGTDTQYF
TRBD1	TRBJ1-5	-	TRBV28	TGTGCCAGCAGTTTCCACCCAGGGGGATCAAGCAATCAGCCCCAGCATTTT	CASSFHPGGSSNQPQHF